In this sample, the clone carrying this TCR beta chain turned up a few times. The data were taken from a study of T-cell reconstitution after alpha-beta-depleted transplantation in children. A library of TCRbeta sequences, prepared with unique molecular identifiers, was generated. Via MiXCR, TCRdb re-called the PCR reads, giving one row per CDR3 protein. The sample records about 360,000 distinct CDR3 sequences, 13% being singletons. Germline V gene data show CDR1 as LGHDT and CDR2 as YNNKEL (reference sequence). V was cut by 4 bases and J by 1 base, with 13 bases left in between. The CDR3 totals 15 residues.

The genes are TRBV3-1 and TRBJ1-2, with a tentative D call TRBD1 (6 bases). The receptor's source is a human donor who donated a stem cell graft to a child with Fanconi anemia. The sample in question was PBMCs, obtained from the stem cell graft. CDR3 in DNA: TGTGCCAGCAGCCGCCTGACAGGAATTAACTATGGCTACACCTTC. Translated: CASSRLTGINYGYTF.